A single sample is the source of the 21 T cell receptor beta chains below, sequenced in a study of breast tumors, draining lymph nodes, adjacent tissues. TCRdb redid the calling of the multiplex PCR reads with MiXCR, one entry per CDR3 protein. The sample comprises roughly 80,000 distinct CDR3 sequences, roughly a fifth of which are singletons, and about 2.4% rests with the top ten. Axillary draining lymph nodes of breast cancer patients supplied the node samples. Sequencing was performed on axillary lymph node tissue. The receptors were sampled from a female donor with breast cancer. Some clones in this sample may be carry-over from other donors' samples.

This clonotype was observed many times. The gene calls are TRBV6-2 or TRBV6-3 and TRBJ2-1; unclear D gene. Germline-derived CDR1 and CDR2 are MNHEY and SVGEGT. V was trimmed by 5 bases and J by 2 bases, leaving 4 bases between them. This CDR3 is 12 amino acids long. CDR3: CASSVTYNEQFF. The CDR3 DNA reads TGTGCCAGCAGTGTTACCTACAATGAGCAGTTCTTC.

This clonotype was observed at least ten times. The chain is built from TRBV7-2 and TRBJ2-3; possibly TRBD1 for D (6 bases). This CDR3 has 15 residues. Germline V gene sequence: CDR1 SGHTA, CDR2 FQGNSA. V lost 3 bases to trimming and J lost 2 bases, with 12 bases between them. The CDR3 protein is CASSFSTGYTDTQYF. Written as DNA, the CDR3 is TGTGCCAGCAGCTTTTCGACAGGCTACACAGATACGCAGTATTTT. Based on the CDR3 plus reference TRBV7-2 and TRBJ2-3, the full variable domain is GAGVSQSPSNKVTEKGKDVELRCDPISGHTALYWYRQSLGQGLEFLIYFQGNSAPDKSGLPSDRFSAERTGGSVSTLTIQRTQQEDSAVYLCASSFSTGYTDTQYFGPGTRLTVL.

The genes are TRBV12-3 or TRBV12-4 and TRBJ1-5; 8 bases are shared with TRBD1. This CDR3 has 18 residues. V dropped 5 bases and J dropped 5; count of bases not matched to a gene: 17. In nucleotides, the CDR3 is TGTGCCAGCAGTCTCATGATCTTAGGACAGGGTAGGTATCAGCCCCAGCATTTT. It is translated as CASSLMILGQGRYQPQHF.

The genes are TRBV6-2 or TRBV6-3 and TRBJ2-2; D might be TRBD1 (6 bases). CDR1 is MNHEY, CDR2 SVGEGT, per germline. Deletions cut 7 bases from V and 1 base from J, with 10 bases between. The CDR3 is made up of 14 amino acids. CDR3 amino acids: CASISGQNTGELFF. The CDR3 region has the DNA TGTGCCAGCATATCGGGACAGAACACCGGGGAGCTGTTTTTT.

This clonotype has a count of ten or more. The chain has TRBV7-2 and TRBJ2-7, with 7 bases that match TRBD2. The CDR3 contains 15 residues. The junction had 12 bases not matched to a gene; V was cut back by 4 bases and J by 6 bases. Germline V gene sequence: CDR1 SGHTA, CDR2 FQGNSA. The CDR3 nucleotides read TGTGCCAGCAGCTGGAAAACTAGCGCGGCCTCCGAGCAGTACTTC. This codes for CASSWKTSAASEQYF.

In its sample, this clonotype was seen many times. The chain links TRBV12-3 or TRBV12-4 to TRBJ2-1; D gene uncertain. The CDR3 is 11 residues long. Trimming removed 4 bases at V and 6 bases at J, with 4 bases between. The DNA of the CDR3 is TGTGCCAGCAGTTCCCTCAATGAGCAGTTCTTC. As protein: CASSSLNEQFF.

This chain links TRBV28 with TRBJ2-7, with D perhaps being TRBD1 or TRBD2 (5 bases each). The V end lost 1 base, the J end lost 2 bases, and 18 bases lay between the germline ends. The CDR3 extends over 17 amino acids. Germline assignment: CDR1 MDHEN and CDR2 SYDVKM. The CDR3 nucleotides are TGTGCCAGCAGTTTATCGATCCTAACCGGGACCCCCTACGAGCAGTACTTC. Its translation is CASSLSILTGTPYEQYF.

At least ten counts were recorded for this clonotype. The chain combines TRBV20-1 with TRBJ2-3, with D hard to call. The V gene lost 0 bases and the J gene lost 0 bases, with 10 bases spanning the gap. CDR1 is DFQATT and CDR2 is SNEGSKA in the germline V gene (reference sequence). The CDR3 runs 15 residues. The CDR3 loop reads CSARDRITSTDTQYF. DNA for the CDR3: TGCAGTGCTAGAGACAGGATTACTAGCACAGATACGCAGTATTTT.

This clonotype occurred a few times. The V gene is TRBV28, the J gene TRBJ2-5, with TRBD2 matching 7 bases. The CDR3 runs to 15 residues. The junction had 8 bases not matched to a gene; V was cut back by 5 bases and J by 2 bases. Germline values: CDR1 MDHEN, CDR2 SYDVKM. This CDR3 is CASSGAASGQETQYF. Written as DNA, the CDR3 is TGTGCCAGCAGTGGGGCCGCTAGCGGACAAGAGACCCAGTACTTC.

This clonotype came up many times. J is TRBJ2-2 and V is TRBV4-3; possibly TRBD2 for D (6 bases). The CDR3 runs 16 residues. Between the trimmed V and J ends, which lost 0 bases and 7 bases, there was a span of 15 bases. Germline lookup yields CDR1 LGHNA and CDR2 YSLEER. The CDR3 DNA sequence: TGCGCCAGCAGCCAAGACCCCGAGGGAGGTGGCGGGGAGCTGTTTTTT. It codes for CASSQDPEGGGGELFF.

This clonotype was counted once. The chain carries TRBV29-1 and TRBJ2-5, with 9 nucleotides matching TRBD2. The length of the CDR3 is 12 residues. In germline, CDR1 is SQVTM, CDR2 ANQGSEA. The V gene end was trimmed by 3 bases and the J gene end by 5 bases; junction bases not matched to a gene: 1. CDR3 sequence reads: CSVEREGETQYF. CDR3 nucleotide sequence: TGCAGCGTTGAGCGGGAGGGCGAGACCCAGTACTTC.

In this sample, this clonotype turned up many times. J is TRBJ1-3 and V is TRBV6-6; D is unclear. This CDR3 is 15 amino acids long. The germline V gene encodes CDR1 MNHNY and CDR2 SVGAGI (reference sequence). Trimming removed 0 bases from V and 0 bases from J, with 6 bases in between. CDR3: CASSYSVGSGNTIYF. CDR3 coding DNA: TGTGCCAGCAGTTACTCCGTCGGCTCTGGAAACACCATATATTTT.

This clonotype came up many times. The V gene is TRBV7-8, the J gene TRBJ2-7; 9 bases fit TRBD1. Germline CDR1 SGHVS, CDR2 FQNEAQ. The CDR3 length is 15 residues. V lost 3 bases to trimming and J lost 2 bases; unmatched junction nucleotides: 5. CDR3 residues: CASSFWTGEPYEQYF. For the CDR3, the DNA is TGTGCCAGCAGCTTCTGGACAGGGGAGCCCTACGAGCAGTACTTC.

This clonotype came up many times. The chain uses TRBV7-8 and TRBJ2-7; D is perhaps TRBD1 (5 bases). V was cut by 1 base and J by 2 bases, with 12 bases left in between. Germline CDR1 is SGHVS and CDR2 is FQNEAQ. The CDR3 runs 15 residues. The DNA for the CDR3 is TGTGCCAGCAGCTTAGTTGCAGGGCAGACCTACGAGCAGTACTTC. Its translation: CASSLVAGQTYEQYF.

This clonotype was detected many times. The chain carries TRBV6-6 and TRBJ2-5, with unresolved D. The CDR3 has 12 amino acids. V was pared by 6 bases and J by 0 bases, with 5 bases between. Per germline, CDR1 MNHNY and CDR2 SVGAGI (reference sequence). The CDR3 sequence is CASSRYQETQYF. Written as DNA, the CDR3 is TGTGCCAGCAGCAGGTACCAAGAGACCCAGTACTTC.

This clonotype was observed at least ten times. CDR3 residues: CASSFGGSTYEQYF. CDR3 sequence (DNA): TGTGCCAGCAGCTTTGGGGGCAGCACCTACGAGCAGTACTTC. The J gene is TRBJ2-7, the V gene TRBV11-2, with D possibly matching TRBD1 (6 bases). The CDR3 covers 14 residues. Trimming removed 3 bases at V and 2 bases at J, with 11 bases between. From germline, CDR1 is SGHAT and CDR2 FQNNGV.

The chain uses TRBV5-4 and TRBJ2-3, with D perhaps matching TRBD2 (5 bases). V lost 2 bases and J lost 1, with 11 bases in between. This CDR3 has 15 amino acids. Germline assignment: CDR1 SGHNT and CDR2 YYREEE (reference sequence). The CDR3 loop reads CASSLSAGGTDTQYF. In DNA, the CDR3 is TGTGCCAGCAGCTTATCGGCGGGCGGCACAGATACGCAGTATTTT. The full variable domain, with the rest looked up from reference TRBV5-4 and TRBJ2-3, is ETGVTQSPTHLIKTRGQQVTLRCSSQSGHNTVSWYQQALGQGPQFIFQYYREEENGRGNFPPRFSGLQFPNYSSELNVNALELDDSALYLCASSLSAGGTDTQYFGPGTRLTVL.

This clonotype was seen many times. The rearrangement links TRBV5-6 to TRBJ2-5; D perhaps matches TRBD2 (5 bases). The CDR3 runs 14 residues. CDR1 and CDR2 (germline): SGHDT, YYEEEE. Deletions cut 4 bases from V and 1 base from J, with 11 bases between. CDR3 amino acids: CASSDSRGQETQYF. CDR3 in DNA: TGTGCCAGCAGCGACTCCCGGGGCCAAGAGACCCAGTACTTC.

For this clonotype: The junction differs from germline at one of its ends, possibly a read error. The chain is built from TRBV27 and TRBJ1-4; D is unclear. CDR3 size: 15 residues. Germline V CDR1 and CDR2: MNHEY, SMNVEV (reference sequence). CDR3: CASRLGLRTNEKPFF. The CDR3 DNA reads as TGTGCCAGCAGACTCGGGCTTAGGACTAATGAAAAACCGTTTTTT.

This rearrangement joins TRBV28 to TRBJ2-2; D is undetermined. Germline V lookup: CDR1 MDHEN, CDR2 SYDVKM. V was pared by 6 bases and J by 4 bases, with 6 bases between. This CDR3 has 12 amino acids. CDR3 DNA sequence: TGTGCCAGCAGCTGGGGCACCGGGGAGCTGTTTTTT. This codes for CASSWGTGELFF.

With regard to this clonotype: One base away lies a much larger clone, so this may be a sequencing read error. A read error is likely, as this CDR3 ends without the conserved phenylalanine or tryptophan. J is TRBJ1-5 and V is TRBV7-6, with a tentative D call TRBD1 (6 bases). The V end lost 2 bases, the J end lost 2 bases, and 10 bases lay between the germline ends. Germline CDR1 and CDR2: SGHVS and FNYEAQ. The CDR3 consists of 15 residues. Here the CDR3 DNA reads TGTGCCAGCAGCTTAAGTGAGGGGGGCAATCAGCCCCAGCATCTT. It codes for CASSLSEGGNQPQHL.